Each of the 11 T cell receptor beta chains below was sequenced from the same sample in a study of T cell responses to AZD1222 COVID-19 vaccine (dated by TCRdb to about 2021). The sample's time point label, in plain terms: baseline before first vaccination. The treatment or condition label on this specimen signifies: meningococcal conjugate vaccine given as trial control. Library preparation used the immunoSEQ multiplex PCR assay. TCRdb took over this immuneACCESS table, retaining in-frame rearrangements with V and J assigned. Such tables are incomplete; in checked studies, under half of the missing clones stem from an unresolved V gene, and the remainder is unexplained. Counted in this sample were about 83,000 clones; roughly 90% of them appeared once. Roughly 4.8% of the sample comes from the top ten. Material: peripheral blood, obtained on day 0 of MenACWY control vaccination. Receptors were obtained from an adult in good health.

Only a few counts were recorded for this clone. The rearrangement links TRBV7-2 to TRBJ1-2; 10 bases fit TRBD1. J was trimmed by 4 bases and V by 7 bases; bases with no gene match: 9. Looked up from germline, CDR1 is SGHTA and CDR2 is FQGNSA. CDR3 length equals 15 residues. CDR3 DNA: TGTGCCAGCACTACCGGGACAGGGGTCTTCTATGGCTACACCTTC. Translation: CASTTGTGVFYGYTF.

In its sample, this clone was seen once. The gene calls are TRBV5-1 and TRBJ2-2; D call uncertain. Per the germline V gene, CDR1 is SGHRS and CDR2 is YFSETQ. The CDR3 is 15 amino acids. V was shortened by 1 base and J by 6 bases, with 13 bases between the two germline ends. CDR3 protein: CASSLLSDIAGELFF. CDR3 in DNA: TGCGCCAGCAGCTTGTTATCCGATATCGCCGGGGAGCTGTTTTTT.

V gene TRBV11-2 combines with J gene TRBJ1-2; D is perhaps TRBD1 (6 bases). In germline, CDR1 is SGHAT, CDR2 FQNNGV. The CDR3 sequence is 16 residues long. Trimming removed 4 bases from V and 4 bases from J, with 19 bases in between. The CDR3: CASSSVNRAPLYGYTF. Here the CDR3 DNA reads TGTGCCAGCAGCTCCGTCAACAGGGCCCCCCTCTATGGCTACACCTTC. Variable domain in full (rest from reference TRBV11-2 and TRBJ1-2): EAGVAQSPRYKIIEKRQSVAFWCNPISGHATLYWYQQILGQGPKLLIQFQNNGVVDDSQLPKDRFSAERLKGVDSTLKIQPAKLEDSAVYLCASSSVNRAPLYGYTFGSGTRLTVV.

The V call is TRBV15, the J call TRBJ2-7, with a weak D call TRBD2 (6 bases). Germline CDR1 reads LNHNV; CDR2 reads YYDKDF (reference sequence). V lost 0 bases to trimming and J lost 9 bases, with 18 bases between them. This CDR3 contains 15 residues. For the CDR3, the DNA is TGTGCCACCAGCAGAGATAACTTCGTCGGGAGCGGGCAGTACTTC. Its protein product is CATSRDNFVGSGQYF. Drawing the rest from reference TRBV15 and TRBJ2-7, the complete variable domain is DAMVIQNPRYQVTQFGKPVTLSCSQTLNHNVMYWYQQKSSQAPKLLFHYYDKDFNNEADTPDNFQSRRPNTSFCFLDIRSPGLGDTAMYLCATSRDNFVGSGQYFGPGTRLTVT.

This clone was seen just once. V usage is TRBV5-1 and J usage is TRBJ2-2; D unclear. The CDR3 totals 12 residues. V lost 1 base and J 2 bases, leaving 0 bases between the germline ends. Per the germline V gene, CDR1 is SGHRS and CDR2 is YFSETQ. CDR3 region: CASSLNTGELFF. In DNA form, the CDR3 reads TGCGCCAGCAGCTTGAACACCGGGGAGCTGTTTTTT.

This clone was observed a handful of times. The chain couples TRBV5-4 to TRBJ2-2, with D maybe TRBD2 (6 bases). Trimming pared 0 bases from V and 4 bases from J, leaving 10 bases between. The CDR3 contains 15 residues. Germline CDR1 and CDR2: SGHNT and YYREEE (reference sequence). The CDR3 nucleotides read TGTGCCAGCAGCTTGGCGGGACTTCTCACCGGGGAGCTGTTTTTT. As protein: CASSLAGLLTGELFF.

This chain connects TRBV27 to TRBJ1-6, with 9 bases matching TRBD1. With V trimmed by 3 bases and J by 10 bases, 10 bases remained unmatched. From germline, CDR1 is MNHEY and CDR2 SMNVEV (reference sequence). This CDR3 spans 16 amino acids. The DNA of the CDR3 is TGTGCCAGCAGTTTGAGGAGGGACAGGGAAGGGTCACCCCTCCACTTT. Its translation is CASSLRRDREGSPLHF.

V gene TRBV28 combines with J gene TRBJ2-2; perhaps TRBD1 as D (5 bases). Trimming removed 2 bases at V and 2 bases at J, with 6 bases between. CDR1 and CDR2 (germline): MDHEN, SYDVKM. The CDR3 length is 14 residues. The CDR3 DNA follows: TGTGCCAGCAGTTTAGGACAAAACACCGGGGAGCTGTTTTTT. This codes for CASSLGQNTGELFF.

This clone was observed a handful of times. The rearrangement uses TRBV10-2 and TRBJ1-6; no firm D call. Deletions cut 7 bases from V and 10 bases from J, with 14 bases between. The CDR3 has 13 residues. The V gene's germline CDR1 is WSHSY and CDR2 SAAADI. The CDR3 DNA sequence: TGCGCCAGCAAACCGGGGAGCGGATCACCCCTCCACTTT. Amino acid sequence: CASKPGSGSPLHF.

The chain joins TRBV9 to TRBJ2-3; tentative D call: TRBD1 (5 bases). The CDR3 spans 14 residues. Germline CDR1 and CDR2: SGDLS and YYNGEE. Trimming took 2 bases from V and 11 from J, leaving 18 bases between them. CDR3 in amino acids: CASSVRAVGLLQYF. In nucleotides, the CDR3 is TGTGCCAGCAGCGTCAGGGCTGTGGGGTTGTTGCAGTATTTT.

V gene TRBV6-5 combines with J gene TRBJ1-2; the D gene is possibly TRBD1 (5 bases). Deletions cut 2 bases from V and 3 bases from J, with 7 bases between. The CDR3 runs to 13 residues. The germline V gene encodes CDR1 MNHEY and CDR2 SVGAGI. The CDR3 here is CASSYDRHYGYTF. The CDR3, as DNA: TGTGCCAGCAGTTACGACAGACACTATGGCTACACCTTC.